This T cell receptor (beta chain) was recorded in a study of high-grade serous ovarian cancer treatment subgroups. Whole-study results and caveats: TCR clonal relatedness correlated positively with neoantigen level. Bulk tumor TCR sequencing gave no spatial information.

V was pared by 0 bases and J by 7 bases, with 5 bases of the junction left unmatched. The CDR3 covers 14 residues. Germline CDR1 SGDLS, CDR2 YYNGEE. Libraries were prepared by immunoSEQ multiplex PCR; TCRdb keeps only in-frame clonotypes and omits some of them. The data show about 12,000 clones, about 88% seen once. As concerns this clone: Antigen specificity is unknown.

The tumor samples were collected prior to definitive surgery or chemotherapy. The gene calls are TRBV9 and TRBJ1-2; 8 bases are a match to TRBD1. The sequence was collected from a human donor with high-grade serous ovarian cancer. The sample taken for sequencing was tumor tissue. The CDR3 bases are TGTGCCAGCAGCGTAGACCTCAGGGGGCCTGGCTACACCTTC. This sequence encodes CASSVDLRGPGYTF. The variable domain in full, completed from reference TRBV9 and TRBJ1-2, reads DSGVTQTPKHLITATGQRVTLRCSPRSGDLSVYWYQQSLDQGLQFLIQYYNGEERAKGNILERFSAQQFPDLHSELNLSSLELGDSALYFCASSVDLRGPGYTFGSGTRLTVV.